The text below deals with one T cell receptor beta chain. Its antigen is still unknown. This entry comes from a study of cytomegalovirus exposure and HLA in healthy donors. In the PCR, 60 Vbeta and 13 Jbeta primers were used. Some clones are missing from TCRdb's copy, which holds only in-frame ones; the method was immunoSEQ multiplex PCR. The repertoire includes about 230,000 clones, over 70% of them detected once, and roughly 2.5% sits in the top ten. This CDR3 spans 15 amino acids. Trimming removed 1 base from V and 8 bases from J, with 14 bases in between. Germline CDR1 reads SEHNR; CDR2 reads FQNEAQ (reference sequence). General study findings and limits: Some public TCRs appeared in many individuals, while most sequences were rare. A later analysis appeared to link common viral pathogens to several of the most significant clusters. Equally common other TCR beta chains were less clonally expanded than HLA-associated ones, a later analysis found.

Sequencing was done on a sample of PBMCs. The sequence came from a woman between 55 and 75 years old in good health and CMV-seropositive. This rearrangement joins TRBV7-9 to TRBJ1-4; no firm D call. CDR3 sequence: CASSLGGSRREKLFF. As DNA, the CDR3 is TGTGCCAGCAGCTTAGGTGGGTCGCGGAGGGAAAAACTGTTTTTT.